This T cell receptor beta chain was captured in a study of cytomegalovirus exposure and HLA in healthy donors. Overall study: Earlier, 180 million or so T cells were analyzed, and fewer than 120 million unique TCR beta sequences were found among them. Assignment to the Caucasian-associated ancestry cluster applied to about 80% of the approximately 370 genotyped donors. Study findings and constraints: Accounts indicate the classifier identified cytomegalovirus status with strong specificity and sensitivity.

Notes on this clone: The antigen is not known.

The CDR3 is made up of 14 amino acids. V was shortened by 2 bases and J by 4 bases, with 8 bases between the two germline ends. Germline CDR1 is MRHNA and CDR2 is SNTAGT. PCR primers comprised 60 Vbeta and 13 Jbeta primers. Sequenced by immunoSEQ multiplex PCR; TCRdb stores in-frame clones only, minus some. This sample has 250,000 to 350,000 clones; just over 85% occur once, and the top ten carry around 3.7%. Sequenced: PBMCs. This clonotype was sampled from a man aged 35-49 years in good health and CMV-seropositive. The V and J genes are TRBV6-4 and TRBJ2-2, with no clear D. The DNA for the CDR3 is TGTGCCAGCAGTGACGGTGGCAGCACCGGGGAGCTGTTTTTT. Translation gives CASSDGGSTGELFF.